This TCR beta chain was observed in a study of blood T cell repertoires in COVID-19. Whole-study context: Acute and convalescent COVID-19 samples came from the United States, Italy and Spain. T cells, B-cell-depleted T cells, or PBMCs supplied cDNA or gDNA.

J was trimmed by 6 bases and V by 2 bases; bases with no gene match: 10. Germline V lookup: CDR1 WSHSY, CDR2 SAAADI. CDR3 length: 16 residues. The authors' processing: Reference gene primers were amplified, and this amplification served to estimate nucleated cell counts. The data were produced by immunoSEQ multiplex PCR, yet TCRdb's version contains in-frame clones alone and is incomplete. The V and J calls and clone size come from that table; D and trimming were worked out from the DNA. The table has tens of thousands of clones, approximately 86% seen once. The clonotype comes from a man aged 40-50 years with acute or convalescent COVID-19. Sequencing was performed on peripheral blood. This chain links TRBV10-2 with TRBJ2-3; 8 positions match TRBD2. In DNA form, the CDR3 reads TGCGCCAGCAGTGAGATCGGGAGGGAGGATGGGGATACGCAGTATTTT. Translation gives CASSEIGREDGDTQYF.